This TCR beta chain appears in the sequencing data of a study of cytomegalovirus exposure and HLA in healthy donors. This CDR3 comprises 15 residues. Germline values: CDR1 KGHSH, CDR2 LQKENI. With 3 bases clipped from V and 4 bases from J, the junction kept 5 bases outside the gene matches. Measured with immunoSEQ multiplex PCR; TCRdb has only the in-frame clones, and not every one. Among some 140,000 clones, 70% to 90% were seen once, and the ten largest hold around 2.1%. The chain combines TRBV18 with TRBJ2-5; TRBD1 matches at 10 bases. The clonotype comes from a human donor in good health. Sequenced sample: PBMCs. The CDR3 loop is CASSPGQGVPETQYF. CDR3 nucleotide sequence: TGTGCCAGCTCACCCGGACAGGGGGTACCAGAGACCCAGTACTTC.